The 17 T cell receptor beta chains below were found in one sample sequenced in a study of T cell responses to AZD1222 COVID-19 vaccine. The table came from immunoSEQ multiplex PCR; TCRdb's copy has only in-frame clones and leaves some out. Of 150,000 to 190,000 clones detected, about 88% appear once; the ten largest clones hold 5.5% to 7%. Specimen: peripheral blood, collected after recovery from COVID-19. These receptors were obtained from an adult who had recovered from COVID-19.

The CDR3: CASSPIQSDRGLYGYTF. CDR3 DNA: TGTGCCAGCTCACCCATACAATCGGACAGGGGGCTCTATGGCTACACCTTC. The V call is TRBV18, the J call TRBJ1-2; 11 bases match TRBD1. V dropped 3 bases and J dropped 4; count of bases not matched to a gene: 10. Germline V gene data show CDR1 as KGHSH and CDR2 as LQKENI. The CDR3 is 17 residues long.

The rearrangement joins TRBV2 to TRBJ1-5; no reliable D call. Germline V lookup: CDR1 SNHLY, CDR2 FYNNEI. The CDR3 is 13 amino acids. Trimming removed 2 bases from V and 1 base from J, with 3 bases in between. The CDR3 DNA reads as TGTGCCAGCAGTGAAAACAGCAATCAGCCCCAGCATTTT. Residues: CASSENSNQPQHF.

This clone has more than one count but fewer than ten. The J gene is TRBJ1-2, the V gene TRBV6-5, with TRBD1 matching 7 bases. V dropped 6 bases and J dropped 7; count of bases not matched to a gene: 8. This CDR3 comprises 13 residues. Germline V lookup: CDR1 MNHEY, CDR2 SVGAGI. Here the CDR3 reads CASSPAGGTGYTF. The DNA of the CDR3 is TGTGCCAGCAGCCCCGCAGGGGGTACTGGCTACACCTTC.

The chain has TRBV7-3 and TRBJ2-2; no reliable D call. The CDR3 spans 13 residues. Trimming left V 5 bases short and J 6 bases short, with 10 bases between. The germline CDR1 and CDR2 sequences are SGHTA and FQGTGA. The CDR3 DNA sequence: TGTGCCAGCAGCCCCAGTCGTTCCGGGGAGCTGTTTTTT. This translates into CASSPSRSGELFF.

This chain links TRBV5-1 with TRBJ2-7, with 9 bases lining up with TRBD1. Losses at the gene ends were 4 bases for V and 2 bases for J; bases not matched to a gene: 10. CDR3 length equals 16 residues. The germline V gene encodes CDR1 SGHRS and CDR2 YFSETQ. CDR3 protein: CASSPTLGQGPYEQYF. CDR3 coding DNA: TGCGCCAGCAGCCCTACCCTTGGACAGGGGCCCTACGAGCAGTACTTC.

V is TRBV5-1 and J is TRBJ2-7; TRBD1 agrees at 7 bases. CDR3 length: 15 residues. Germline CDR1 reads SGHRS; CDR2 reads YFSETQ. The V gene end was trimmed by 1 base and the J gene end by 6 bases; junction bases not matched to a gene: 10. This CDR3 is CASSLFEGANSEQYF. The CDR3 DNA reads as TGCGCCAGCAGCTTGTTTGAGGGGGCGAATTCCGAGCAGTACTTC. Full variable domain (missing parts from reference TRBV5-1 and TRBJ2-7): KAGVTQTPRYLIKTRGQQVTLSCSPISGHRSVSWYQQTPGQGLQFLFEYFSETQRNKGNFPGRFSGRQFSNSRSEMNVSTLELGDSALYLCASSLFEGANSEQYFGPGTRLTVT.

Only one count was recorded for this clone. The chain is built from TRBV5-1 and TRBJ1-6; 7 bases are shared with TRBD1. Germline-derived CDR1 and CDR2 are SGHRS and YFSETQ. J lost 9 bases, V lost 5 bases, and 8 bases had no gene match. The CDR3 contains 14 residues. In nucleotides, the CDR3 is TGCGCCAGCAGTCTACAGGGGACGTCTTCACCCCTCCACTTT. Encoded protein: CASSLQGTSSPLHF.

The chain carries TRBV4-3 and TRBJ1-6, with a weak D call TRBD1 (6 bases). CDR3 length: 17 amino acids. The germline gives CDR1 LGHNA, CDR2 YSLEER. Trimming left V 1 base short and J 8 bases short, with 18 bases between. The CDR3 here is CASSQGQPQGYDSPLHF. The CDR3 nucleotides read TGCGCCAGCAGCCAAGGACAACCTCAGGGGTATGATTCACCCCTCCACTTT.

A single count supports this clone. The J gene is TRBJ2-7, the V gene TRBV5-4, with a tentative D call TRBD1 (6 bases). The CDR3 totals 15 residues. Trimming took 3 bases from V and 4 from J, leaving 17 bases between them. Germline lookup yields CDR1 SGHNT and CDR2 YYREEE (reference sequence). For the CDR3, the DNA is TGTGCCAGCAGCTCGGGACGGGCTAGGGGGTACGAGCAGTACTTC. As protein: CASSSGRARGYEQYF.

This clone has just one count. The chain links TRBV11-2 to TRBJ1-3, with D perhaps TRBD1 (5 bases). Per germline, CDR1 SGHAT and CDR2 FQNNGV. V lost 3 bases to trimming and J lost 0 bases, with 12 bases between them. The CDR3 spans 16 residues. In DNA, the CDR3 is TGTGCCAGCAGCTTGAGGGACGGTTACTCTGGAAACACCATATATTTT. Translated, it gives CASSLRDGYSGNTIYF.

The V call is TRBV29-1, the J call TRBJ1-4; the match to TRBD1 covers 7 bases. The CDR3 contains 12 residues. Germline V gives CDR1 SQVTM, CDR2 ANQGSEA. The junction had 7 bases not matched to a gene; V was cut back by 7 bases and J by 8 bases. The CDR3 DNA reads as TGCAGCGCCCGACAGGGTTGGGAAAAACTGTTTTTT. This encodes CSARQGWEKLFF.

V and J are TRBV3-1 (or the pseudogene TRBV3-2) and TRBJ1-2, with a weak D call TRBD1 (5 bases). The CDR3 sequence is 15 residues long. Trimming cost V 4 bases and J 0 bases, with 12 bases left between them. Germline CDR1 reads LGHDT; CDR2 reads YNNKEL (reference sequence). The CDR3 region is CASSRRDPANYGYTF. The CDR3 bases are TGTGCCAGCAGCCGCCGGGACCCAGCTAACTATGGCTACACCTTC.

This CDR3 reads CASSQDWSLSRAQYF. CDR3 nucleotide sequence: TGCGCCAGCAGCCAAGATTGGTCCCTGAGCCGGGCGCAGTATTTT. The chain links TRBV4-1 to TRBJ2-3; D gene uncertain. This CDR3 contains 15 residues. Germline V gene data show CDR1 as MGHRA and CDR2 as YSYEKL. The ends were cut back, 0 bases at V and 10 bases at J, with 17 bases in the middle.

This clone was observed once. The rearrangement links TRBV28 to TRBJ1-3; no clear D. The CDR3 has 13 amino acids. Germline assignment: CDR1 MDHEN and CDR2 SYDVKM. V dropped 6 bases and J dropped 4 bases, with 10 bases sitting between them. DNA of the CDR3: TGTGCCAGCAGCCTAAATCAGGGAAACACCATATATTTT. It encodes CASSLNQGNTIYF.

V and J are TRBV28 and TRBJ2-2; D call uncertain. Germline CDR1 is MDHEN and CDR2 is SYDVKM. V lost 5 bases and J lost 0, with 13 bases in between. The CDR3 length is 16 residues. The CDR3 sequence: CASSPDALANTGELFF. The CDR3, as DNA: TGTGCCAGCAGTCCTGACGCCCTCGCGAACACCGGGGAGCTGTTTTTT.

The rearrangement uses TRBV14 and TRBJ2-3; 12 bases are a match to TRBD2. V shed 4 bases, J shed 6 bases, and the junction held 8 bases outside the gene matches. CDR3 length: 16 amino acids. The germline CDR1 and CDR2 sequences are SGHDN and FVKESK. CDR3 DNA sequence: TGTGCCAGCAGCCCGACTAGCGGGAGTTTGAAGGATACGCAGTATTTT. Translation: CASSPTSGSLKDTQYF.

The chain is built from TRBV5-1 and TRBJ1-2; D not certain. Trimming took 1 base from V and 4 from J, leaving 8 bases between them. This CDR3 is built from 13 residues. The germline CDR1 and CDR2 sequences are SGHRS and YFSETQ. The CDR3 loop is CASSLTAFYGYTF. Written as DNA, the CDR3 is TGCGCCAGCAGCTTGACGGCCTTCTATGGCTACACCTTC.